Each of the 6 T cell receptor beta chains below was sequenced from the same sample in a study of vaccination and CD4 T cells after COVID-19. Their target antigens are unknown. Researchers used the Oncomine TCR Beta short-read assay to sequence DNA from cultured CD4+ T cells. TCRdb itself ran the PCR reads through MiXCR, one entry per CDR3 protein. The profile shows more than 12,000 distinct CDR3 sequences, 65% to 75% of them singletons. Treatment meaning: roughly nine-day PBMC culture with coronavirus spike peptide pools or control peptides (ViraFEST assay). Sequencing was done on a sample of CD4+ T cells from blood, cultured in vitro. The receptors shown here come from a human donor who had recovered from COVID-19.

The chain uses TRBV10-1 and TRBJ2-7; no reliable D call. V lost 1 base, J lost 0 bases, and 10 bases lay in between. CDR3 length: 15 amino acids. Germline loops: CDR1 WNHNN, CDR2 SYGVQD (reference sequence). The CDR3 sequence: CASSELTGNSYEQYF. The CDR3 DNA follows: TGCGCCAGCAGTGAGTTGACGGGCAACTCCTACGAGCAGTACTTC.

V usage is TRBV20-1 and J usage is TRBJ2-3, with 7 bases that match TRBD2. CDR3 length: 15 amino acids. V dropped 2 bases and J dropped 7; count of bases not matched to a gene: 12. Germline assignment: CDR1 DFQATT and CDR2 SNEGSKA (reference sequence). CDR3 bases: TGCAGTGCTAGAAAGGGCGGGAGAAGCGTAAATACGCAGTATTTT. This translates into CSARKGGRSVNTQYF.

The chain has TRBV20-1 and TRBJ2-7; D gene ambiguous. The CDR3 is 12 residues long. Germline assignment: CDR1 DFQATT and CDR2 SNEGSKA (reference sequence). Trimming removed 6 bases at V and 3 bases at J, with 12 bases between. The CDR3, as DNA: TGCAGTGCCCGGAAGGACCTCTACGAGCAGTACTTC. Its translation is CSARKDLYEQYF.

This clonotype has a single count. The chain employs TRBV24-1 and TRBJ1-2, with D possibly matching TRBD1 (6 bases). CDR3 length equals 15 residues. The V end was cut by 4 bases, the J end by 4 bases, with 15 bases between. From germline, CDR1 is KGHDR and CDR2 SFDVKD. The DNA for the CDR3 is TGTGCCACCAGTGACCGGACAGACTATTTCTATGGCTACACCTTC. Amino acids: CATSDRTDYFYGYTF.

Points on this clonotype: Germline is not matched at one junction end, which may reflect a read error. This sequence joins TRBV5-3 and TRBJ1-2; the D gene is possibly TRBD1 (5 bases). TRBV5-3 is an ORF for which the function is uncertain. The CDR3 length is 13 residues. The CDR3 DNA is TGTGCCAGCAGCTTGGGAGGGGCTTATGGCTACACCTTC. Its translation: CASSLGGAYGYTF.

The sample holds one count of this clonotype. The chain's CDR3 is CASSYGLNRGDHQETQYF. CDR3 nucleotide sequence: TGTGCCAGCAGTTACGGCCTAAACAGGGGGGACCACCAAGAGACCCAGTACTTC. The chain links TRBV6-2 or TRBV6-3 to TRBJ2-5; TRBD1 matches 8 bases. Trimming cost V 2 bases and J 0 bases; bases outside gene matches: 11. CDR1 is MNHEY, CDR2 SVGEGT, per germline. This CDR3 contains 18 residues.